One and the same sample provided the 24 T cell receptor beta chains below, sequenced in a study of Graves' ophthalmopathy and Graves' hyperthyroidism. RNA transcripts were the template, and TCR beta CDR3 regions were amplified from them. The authors performed first-round RT-PCR with HTBI primers and then a second-round multiplex PCR. TCRdb re-derived calls from the multiplex PCR reads in MiXCR, one entry per CDR3 protein. The sample lists 350,000 to 450,000 distinct CDR3 sequences; around 17% were seen once. The specimen sequenced was peripheral blood. All receptors come from a woman younger than 35 with Graves' ophthalmopathy.

This clonotype came up many times. The CDR3 is CASRPLLSRDTTRYEQYF. The CDR3 bases are TGTGCCAGCAGACCCCTTCTCTCCCGGGACACTACTCGTTACGAGCAGTACTTC. The rearrangement uses TRBV6-4 and TRBJ2-7; D might be TRBD1 (6 bases). With 6 bases removed from V and 4 bases from J, the gap between germline ends came to 28 bases. There are 18 residues in the CDR3. Per the germline V gene, CDR1 is MRHNA and CDR2 is SNTAGT.

Many counts were recorded for this clonotype. This chain joins TRBV28 and TRBJ2-7; D remains unclear. The CDR3 totals 12 residues. V lost 6 bases, J lost 6 bases, and 12 bases lay in between. CDR1 is MDHEN and CDR2 is SYDVKM in the germline V gene. CDR3 amino acids: CASSGRISEQYF. CDR3 bases: TGTGCCAGCAGCGGTAGGATCTCCGAGCAGTACTTC. Looking up the rest from reference TRBV28 and TRBJ2-7 gives the full variable domain: DVKVTQSSRYLVKRTGEKVFLECVQDMDHENMFWYRQDPGLGLRLIYFSYDVKMKEKGDIPEGYSVSREKKERFSLILESASTNQTSMYLCASSGRISEQYFGPGTRLTVT.

This clonotype has ten or more counts. This chain uses TRBV7-2 with TRBJ1-6, with D unclear. CDR1 and CDR2 (germline): SGHTA, FQGNSA. The length of the CDR3 is 14 residues. The ends were cut back, 5 bases at V and 10 bases at J, with 15 bases in the middle. CDR3 sequence reads: CASSRSQVGSPLHF. The CDR3 coding sequence is TGTGCCAGCAGCCGGAGTCAGGTTGGCTCACCCCTCCACTTT.

This clonotype was picked up many times. The J gene is TRBJ1-1, the V gene TRBV4-3; D not resolved. This CDR3 is 12 amino acids long. The germline V and J ends were trimmed by 3 bases and 1 base, with 3 bases remaining between them. Germline V gives CDR1 LGHNA, CDR2 YSLEER. The CDR3 is CASSHSNTEAFF. CDR3 DNA sequence: TGCGCCAGCAGCCACTCGAACACTGAAGCTTTCTTT.

There are many counts of this clonotype. The chain is built from TRBV29-1 and TRBJ1-1; D gene ambiguous. This CDR3 has 11 amino acids. V lost 4 bases and J lost 2, with 5 bases in between. Looked up from germline, CDR1 is SQVTM and CDR2 is ANQGSEA. The CDR3 region is CSVGENTEAFF. In DNA form, the CDR3 reads TGCAGCGTTGGGGAAAACACTGAAGCTTTCTTT.

The rearrangement joins TRBV5-5 to TRBJ1-1; TRBD1 aligns across 10 bases. V was pared by 7 bases and J by 2 bases, with 8 bases of the junction left unmatched. This CDR3 has 15 residues. The V gene's germline CDR1 is SGHKS and CDR2 YYEKEE (reference sequence). CDR3 DNA sequence: TGTGCCAGCGGACCGGGACAGGGGCTTAACACTGAAGCTTTCTTT. Encoded protein: CASGPGQGLNTEAFF.

This clonotype appeared many times. The chain has TRBV27 and TRBJ2-7; TRBD1 is a possible D gene (7 bases). The CDR3 consists of 14 residues. Germline CDR1 and CDR2: MNHEY and SMNVEV (reference sequence). Trimming stripped 8 bases from V and 4 bases from J, with 18 bases between. In nucleotides, the CDR3 is TGTGCCAGCGGAGGCCCAGGGGGGCAGTACGAGCAGTACTTC. Translation gives CASGGPGGQYEQYF.

In its sample, this clonotype was seen many times. V is TRBV24-1 and J is TRBJ2-5, with TRBD1 as a possible D gene (5 bases). The germline CDR1 and CDR2 sequences are KGHDR and SFDVKD. Trimming took off 4 bases at V and 5 bases at J, with 7 bases between the two ends. The CDR3 totals 12 residues. CDR3 sequence reads: CATSDRQETQYF. CDR3 bases: TGTGCCACCAGTGACAGACAGGAGACCCAGTACTTC.

This clonotype was seen many times. The V and J genes are TRBV29-1 and TRBJ2-7, with D perhaps TRBD1 (6 bases). The V gene's germline CDR1 is SQVTM and CDR2 ANQGSEA. V was trimmed by 0 bases and J by 6 bases, leaving 15 bases between them. CDR3 length equals 14 residues. In DNA form, the CDR3 reads TGCAGCGTTGAAGATACAGGGCGAGGACCCGAGCAGTACTTC. Residues: CSVEDTGRGPEQYF.

This clonotype came up many times. The chain uses TRBV4-3 and TRBJ1-1; 7 nucleotides agree with TRBD1. Looked up from germline, CDR1 is LGHNA and CDR2 is YSLEER. The CDR3 loop spans 15 amino acids. J lost 7 bases, V lost 3 bases, and 11 bases had no gene match. CDR3 sequence reads: CASSQDWTGLNEAFF. The CDR3 nucleotides are TGCGCCAGCAGCCAGGATTGGACAGGTCTTAATGAAGCTTTCTTT.

This clonotype was detected many times. V is TRBV7-9 and J is TRBJ2-5; 8 positions agree with TRBD2. There are 12 residues in the CDR3. V shed 7 bases and J 5 bases; nucleotides not matched to a gene: 3. Per germline, CDR1 SEHNR and CDR2 FQNEAQ (reference sequence). CDR3 nucleotide sequence: TGTGCCAGCATGCGGGAGGATGAGACCCAGTACTTC. Translating it yields CASMREDETQYF. Using reference TRBV7-9 and TRBJ2-5 for the parts outside the CDR3, the full variable domain is DTGVSQNPRHKITKRGQNVTFRCDPISEHNRLYWYRQTLGQGPEFLTYFQNEAQLEKSRLLSDRFSAERPKGSFSTLEIQRTEQGDSAMYLCASMREDETQYFGPGTRLLVL.

This chain uses TRBV5-5 with TRBJ2-5; D uncertain. Germline V gene lookup returns CDR1 SGHKS and CDR2 YYEKEE (reference sequence). The CDR3 loop spans 15 amino acids. V was trimmed by 0 bases and J by 1 base, leaving 10 bases between them. CDR3 nucleotides: TGTGCCAGCAGCTTGGAAGGGCTTCCCCAAGAGACCCAGTACTTC. This sequence encodes CASSLEGLPQETQYF.

The chain links TRBV12-3 or TRBV12-4 to TRBJ2-7, with 14 bases that match TRBD2. The length of the CDR3 is 15 residues. Trimming cost V 6 bases and J 3 bases; bases outside gene matches: 4. CDR3 coding DNA: TGTGCCAGCAGACCTGGGACTAGCGGGAGCTACGAGCAGTACTTC. This codes for CASRPGTSGSYEQYF.

This clonotype was counted only a few times. The CDR3 DNA reads as TGTGCCAGCAGTCCCTGGACTAGCCTAGGGCTCAACGAGCAGTACTTC. Residues: CASSPWTSLGLNEQYF. This sequence joins TRBV12-3 or TRBV12-4 and TRBJ2-7, with 8 bases matching TRBD2. The trim removed 5 bases at V and 5 bases at J, leaving 14 bases unmatched. This CDR3 has 16 residues.

This clonotype was picked up many times. The V and J genes are TRBV6-2 or TRBV6-3 and TRBJ1-6; D might be TRBD1 (5 bases). The germline gives CDR1 MNHEY, CDR2 SVGEGT. The CDR3 is 13 amino acids. Trimming cost V 2 bases and J 9 bases, with 8 bases left between them. In DNA form, the CDR3 reads TGTGCCAGCAGTTACGTAGGGACTTCACCCCTCCACTTT. It yields the protein CASSYVGTSPLHF.

As for this clonotype: This may be a read error: a much more frequent sequence differs by one nucleotide. The chain combines TRBV11-2 with TRBJ2-5; TRBD2 agrees at 8 bases. The CDR3 spans 15 residues. Germline V gene data show CDR1 as SGHAT and CDR2 as FQNNGV. In DNA, the CDR3 is TGTGCCAGCGGCTTAGCCGGGGGGGGCGGAGAGACCCAGTACTTC. This translates into CASGLAGGGGETQYF.

This clonotype was picked up many times. This chain uses TRBV20-1 with TRBJ2-7, with TRBD2 as a possible D gene (5 bases). V was trimmed by 6 bases and J by 2 bases, leaving 11 bases between them. This CDR3 is 12 amino acids long. Per the germline V gene, CDR1 is DFQATT and CDR2 is SNEGSKA (reference sequence). The CDR3 loop reads CSAPGFAYEQYF. The CDR3 nucleotides read TGCAGTGCCCCGGGATTCGCCTACGAGCAGTACTTC.

This clonotype was seen ten or more times. V gene TRBV28 combines with J gene TRBJ2-7; weak D call: TRBD1 (6 bases). This CDR3 has 16 residues. Trimming removed 7 bases from V and 3 bases from J, with 22 bases in between. Germline CDR1 is MDHEN and CDR2 is SYDVKM. CDR3 nucleotide sequence: TGTGCCAGCACCCCCTCGATGGGGGCAAGTCACTACGAGCAGTACTTC. Its protein is CASTPSMGASHYEQYF.

This clonotype has a count of ten or more. The chain recombines TRBV6-4 with TRBJ2-2, with TRBD1 identical over 10 bases. CDR1 is MRHNA, CDR2 SNTAGT, per germline. V lost 6 bases to trimming and J lost 0 bases; unmatched junction nucleotides: 7. The CDR3 sequence is 17 residues long. The CDR3 sequence is CASRTGGTTSNTGELFF. The CDR3 coding sequence is TGTGCCAGCAGGACAGGGGGCACGACGTCGAACACCGGGGAGCTGTTTTTT.

This clonotype was observed many times. This chain joins TRBV12-3 or TRBV12-4 and TRBJ2-2; 14 nucleotides align to TRBD2. The CDR3 length is 17 residues. V lost 6 bases to trimming and J lost 6 bases; unmatched junction nucleotides: 9. The CDR3 region is CASRNLKGLAGAGELFF. CDR3 DNA sequence: TGTGCCAGCAGGAACCTGAAGGGACTAGCGGGAGCCGGGGAGCTGTTTTTT.

The chain joins TRBV6-1 to TRBJ2-2, with 7 bases that match TRBD1. CDR3 length equals 17 residues. The germline V gene has CDR1 MNHNS and CDR2 SASEGT. V trimming: 6 bases; J trimming: 6 bases; junction bases outside the gene matches: 16. CDR3 protein: CASSRSGGQSSSGELFF. DNA of the CDR3: TGTGCCAGCAGCCGGAGTGGGGGACAGTCGAGCTCCGGGGAGCTGTTTTTT.

This clonotype has a count of ten or more. The DNA for the CDR3 is TGTGCCAGCAGCAGGGACTTTCTCATAAATCAGCCCCAGCATTTT. Its translation is CASSRDFLINQPQHF. The chain carries TRBV6-2 or TRBV6-3 and TRBJ1-5, with a tentative D call TRBD1 (5 bases). The germline V gene encodes CDR1 MNHEY and CDR2 SVGEGT. V dropped 6 bases and J dropped 4 bases, with 16 bases sitting between them. This CDR3 comprises 15 residues.

This chain joins TRBV7-8 and TRBJ2-5; TRBD1 aligns across 7 bases. The CDR3 totals 15 residues. The V gene's germline CDR1 is SGHVS and CDR2 FQNEAQ. V lost 1 base to trimming and J lost 1 base; unmatched junction nucleotides: 3. The DNA of the CDR3 is TGTGCCAGCAGCTTAGAGGGGGACAGCCAAGAGACCCAGTACTTC. Its translation: CASSLEGDSQETQYF.

The CDR3 nucleotides read TGTGCCAGCAGTCCTATTGGGGGGGACGTTGAAGCTTTCTTT. Encoded protein: CASSPIGGDVEAFF. The J gene is TRBJ1-1, the V gene TRBV28, with D possibly matching TRBD1 (5 bases). The V end was cut by 5 bases, the J end by 7 bases, with 17 bases between. This CDR3 is built from 14 residues. The germline V gene encodes CDR1 MDHEN and CDR2 SYDVKM.